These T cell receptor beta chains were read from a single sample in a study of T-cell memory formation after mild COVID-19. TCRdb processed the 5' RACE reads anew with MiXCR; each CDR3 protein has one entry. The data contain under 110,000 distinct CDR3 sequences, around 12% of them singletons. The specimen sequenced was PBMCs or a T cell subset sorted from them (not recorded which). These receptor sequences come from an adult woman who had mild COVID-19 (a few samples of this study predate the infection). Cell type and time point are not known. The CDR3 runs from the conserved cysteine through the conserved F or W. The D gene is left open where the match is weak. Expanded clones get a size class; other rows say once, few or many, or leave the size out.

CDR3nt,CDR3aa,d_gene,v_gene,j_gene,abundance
TGCGCCAGCAGCTTCCGGGACAGGGGAGAGACCCAGTACTTC,CASSFRDRGETQYF,TRBD1,TRBV5-1,TRBJ2-5,few
TGTGCCAGCCAGGAGGGGAGCACTGAAGCTTTCTTT,CASQEGSTEAFF,.,TRBV12-3/TRBV12-4,TRBJ1-1,few
TGTGCCAGCAGTAGCCCTCGGGACGGGAGGTATTTT,CASSSPRDGRYF,.,TRBV7-9,TRBJ2-3,many
TGTGCCAGCAGCACGACGACTAGCGGGAGTGCAGATACGCAGTATTTT,CASSTTTSGSADTQYF,TRBD2,TRBV9,TRBJ2-3,few
TGCGCCAGCAGCCAAGGACAGGGAGGGGACACCATATATTTT,CASSQGQGGDTIYF,TRBD1,TRBV4-3,TRBJ1-3,few
TGTGCCAGCAGTGAATGGGCGCTCACGGTAGGGCAAGAGACCCAGTACTTC,CASSEWALTVGQETQYF,.,TRBV25-1,TRBJ2-5,.
TGTGCCAGTAGTAGGGGCCTAGCGGGAACAAATGAGCAGTTCTTC,CASSRGLAGTNEQFF,TRBD2,TRBV19,TRBJ2-1,few
TGTGCCAGCAGTCTTACGGACTACTACGAGCAGTACTTC,CASSLTDYYEQYF,.,TRBV12-3/TRBV12-4,TRBJ2-7,many
TGTGCCAGCAGTTGGGACGGCCGCACAGATACGCAGTATTTT,CASSWDGRTDTQYF,.,TRBV27,TRBJ2-3,.
TGCGCCAGCAGCTTGGAAGTCGCTAGCGGGAGACCGTTTAAAGGAGAGCAGTACTTC,CASSLEVASGRPFKGEQYF,TRBD2,TRBV5-1,TRBJ2-7,few
TGTGCCAGCAGTTACGGGATGTCCTACGAGCAGTACTTC,CASSYGMSYEQYF,.,TRBV6-2/TRBV6-3,TRBJ2-7,many
TGTGCCAGCAGTCAGCGGGGGGGCCCGGCCAAAAACATTCAGTACTTC,CASSQRGGPAKNIQYF,TRBD2,TRBV2,TRBJ2-4,.
TGTGCCAGCGGAGCCCGGGACTTCACCGGGGAGCTGTTTTTT,CASGARDFTGELFF,.,TRBV5-5,TRBJ2-2,.
TGTGCCACCAGTGATGACGGGGATTCCTACGAGCAGTACTTC,CATSDDGDSYEQYF,.,TRBV24-1,TRBJ2-7,.
TGTGCCAGCAGTTTATACGACGGAGGAGATACGCAGTATTTT,CASSLYDGGDTQYF,.,TRBV27,TRBJ2-3,.
TGCGCCAGCGTGCTTTCGGCGGCAGGGAGCCTCCTAAGCTCCTACGAGCAGTACTTC,CASVLSAAGSLLSSYEQYF,.,TRBV23-1,TRBJ2-7,.
TGTGCCACCAGCAAAGATGGGGCTACCGGGGAGCTGTTTTTT,CATSKDGATGELFF,.,TRBV15,TRBJ2-2,many